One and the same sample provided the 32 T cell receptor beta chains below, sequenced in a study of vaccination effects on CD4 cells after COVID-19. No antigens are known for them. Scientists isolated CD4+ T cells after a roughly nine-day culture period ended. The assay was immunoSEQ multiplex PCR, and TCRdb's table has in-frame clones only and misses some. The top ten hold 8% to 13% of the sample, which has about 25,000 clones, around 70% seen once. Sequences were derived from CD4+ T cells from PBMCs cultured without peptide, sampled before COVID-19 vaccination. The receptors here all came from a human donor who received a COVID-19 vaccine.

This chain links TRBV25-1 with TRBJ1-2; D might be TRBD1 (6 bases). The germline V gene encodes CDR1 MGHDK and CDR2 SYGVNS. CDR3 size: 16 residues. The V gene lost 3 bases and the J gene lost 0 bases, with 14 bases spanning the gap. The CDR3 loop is CASSEGGRGANYGYTF. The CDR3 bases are TGTGCCAGCAGTGAGGGGGGGCGAGGGGCTAACTATGGCTACACCTTC.

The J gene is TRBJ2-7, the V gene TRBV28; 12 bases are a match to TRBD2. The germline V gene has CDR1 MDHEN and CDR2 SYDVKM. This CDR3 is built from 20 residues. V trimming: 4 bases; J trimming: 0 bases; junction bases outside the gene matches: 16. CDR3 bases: TGTGCCAGCAGTTCCTCGCTAGCGGGAGGGCCTTCAAGAAGCTCCTACGAGCAGTACTTC. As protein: CASSSSLAGGPSRSSYEQYF.

CDR3 DNA sequence: TGTGCCAGCAACCAGGAAAGACAGAACACCGGGGAGCTGTTTTTT. This codes for CASNQERQNTGELFF. The chain is built from TRBV6-6 and TRBJ2-2; no definite D call. The germline V gene encodes CDR1 MNHNY and CDR2 SVGAGI (reference sequence). The CDR3 is 15 residues long. Trimming pared 7 bases from V and 1 base from J, leaving 13 bases between.

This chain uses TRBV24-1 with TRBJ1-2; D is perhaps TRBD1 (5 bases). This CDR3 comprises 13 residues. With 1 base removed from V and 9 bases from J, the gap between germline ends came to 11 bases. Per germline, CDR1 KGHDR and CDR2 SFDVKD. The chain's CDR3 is CATSDFGGTRYTF. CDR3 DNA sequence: TGTGCCACCAGTGATTTTGGGGGTACGCGCTACACCTTC.

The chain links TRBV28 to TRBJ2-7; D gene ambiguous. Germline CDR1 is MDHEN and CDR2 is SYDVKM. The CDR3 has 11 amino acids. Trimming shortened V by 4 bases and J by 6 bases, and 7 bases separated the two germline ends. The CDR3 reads CASSSPSEQYF. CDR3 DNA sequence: TGTGCCAGCAGTTCCCCCTCCGAGCAGTACTTC. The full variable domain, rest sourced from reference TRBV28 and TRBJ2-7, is DVKVTQSSRYLVKRTGEKVFLECVQDMDHENMFWYRQDPGLGLRLIYFSYDVKMKEKGDIPEGYSVSREKKERFSLILESASTNQTSMYLCASSSPSEQYFGPGTRLTVT.

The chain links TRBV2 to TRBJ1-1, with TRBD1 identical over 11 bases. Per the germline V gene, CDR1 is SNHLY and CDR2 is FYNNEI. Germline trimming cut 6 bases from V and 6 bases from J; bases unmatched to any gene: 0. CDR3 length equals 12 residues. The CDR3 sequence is CASRGQGAEAFF. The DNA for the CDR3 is TGTGCCAGCAGGGGACAGGGGGCTGAAGCTTTCTTT.

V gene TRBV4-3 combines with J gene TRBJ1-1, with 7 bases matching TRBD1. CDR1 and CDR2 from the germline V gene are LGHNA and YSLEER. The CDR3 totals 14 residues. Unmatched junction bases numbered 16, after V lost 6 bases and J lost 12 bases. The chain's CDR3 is CASRQQGTSSGTFF. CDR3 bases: TGCGCCAGCAGACAACAGGGGACCTCGTCGGGGACTTTCTTT.

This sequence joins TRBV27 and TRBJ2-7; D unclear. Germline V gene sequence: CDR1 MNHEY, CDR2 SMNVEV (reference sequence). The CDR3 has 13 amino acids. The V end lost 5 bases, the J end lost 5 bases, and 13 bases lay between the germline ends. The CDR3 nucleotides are TGTGCCAGCAGTCTAAGGACCAGAGACGAGCAGTACTTC. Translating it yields CASSLRTRDEQYF.

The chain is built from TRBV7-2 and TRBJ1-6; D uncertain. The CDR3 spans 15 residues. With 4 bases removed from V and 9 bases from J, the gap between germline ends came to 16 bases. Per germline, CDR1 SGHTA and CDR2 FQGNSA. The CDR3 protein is CASSSEYKGGSPLHF. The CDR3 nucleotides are TGTGCCAGCAGCTCTGAGTATAAGGGAGGTTCACCCCTCCACTTT. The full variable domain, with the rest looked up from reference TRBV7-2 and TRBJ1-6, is GAGVSQSPSNKVTEKGKDVELRCDPISGHTALYWYRQSLGQGLEFLIYFQGNSAPDKSGLPSDRFSAERTGGSVSTLTIQRTQQEDSAVYLCASSSEYKGGSPLHFGNGTRLTVT.

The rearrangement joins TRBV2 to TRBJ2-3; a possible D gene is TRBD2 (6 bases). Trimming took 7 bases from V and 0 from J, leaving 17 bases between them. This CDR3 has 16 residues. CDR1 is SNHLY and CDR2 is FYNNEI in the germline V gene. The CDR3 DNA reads TGTGCCAGCATGGGGAGGCGGGGAACTAGCACAGATACGCAGTATTTT. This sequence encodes CASMGRRGTSTDTQYF.

For the CDR3, the DNA is TGTGCCACCAGTGATCTATCCGGGGGGGGTGAGACCCAGTACTTC. Protein product: CATSDLSGGGETQYF. The chain carries TRBV24-1 and TRBJ2-5, with TRBD2 matching 8 bases. Germline-derived CDR1 and CDR2 are KGHDR and SFDVKD. Trimming removed 3 bases from V and 5 bases from J; junction bases left unmatched: 7. The CDR3 sequence is 15 residues long.

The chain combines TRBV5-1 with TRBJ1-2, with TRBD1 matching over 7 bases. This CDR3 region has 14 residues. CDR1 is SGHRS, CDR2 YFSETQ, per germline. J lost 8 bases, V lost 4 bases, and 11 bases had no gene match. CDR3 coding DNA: TGCGCCAGCAGCCTAGAACAGGGGCCTGGGGGCTACACCTTC. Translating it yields CASSLEQGPGGYTF.

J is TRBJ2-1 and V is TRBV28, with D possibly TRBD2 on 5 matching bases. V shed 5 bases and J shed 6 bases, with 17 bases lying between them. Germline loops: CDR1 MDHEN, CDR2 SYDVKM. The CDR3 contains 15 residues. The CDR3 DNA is TGTGCCAGCAGTGGAGGAGGCACCTATCTCAATGAGCAGTTCTTC. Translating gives CASSGGGTYLNEQFF.

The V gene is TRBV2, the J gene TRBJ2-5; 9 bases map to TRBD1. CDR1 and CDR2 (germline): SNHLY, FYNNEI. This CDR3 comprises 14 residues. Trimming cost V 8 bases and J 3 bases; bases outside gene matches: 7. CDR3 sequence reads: CASQTWTGEETQYF. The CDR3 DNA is TGTGCCAGCCAAACCTGGACAGGGGAAGAGACCCAGTACTTC.

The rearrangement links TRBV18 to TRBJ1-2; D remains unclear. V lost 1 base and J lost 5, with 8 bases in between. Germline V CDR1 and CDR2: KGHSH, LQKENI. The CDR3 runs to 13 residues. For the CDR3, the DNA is TGTGCCAGCTCACCACTGGCAGAGTATGGCTACACCTTC. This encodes CASSPLAEYGYTF.

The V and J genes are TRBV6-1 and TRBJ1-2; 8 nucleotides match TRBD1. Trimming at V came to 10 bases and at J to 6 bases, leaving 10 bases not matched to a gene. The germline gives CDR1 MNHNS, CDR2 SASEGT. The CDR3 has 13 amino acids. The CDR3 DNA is TGTGCCACCTCGGACAGGGATTTTCATGGCTACACCTTC. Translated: CATSDRDFHGYTF.

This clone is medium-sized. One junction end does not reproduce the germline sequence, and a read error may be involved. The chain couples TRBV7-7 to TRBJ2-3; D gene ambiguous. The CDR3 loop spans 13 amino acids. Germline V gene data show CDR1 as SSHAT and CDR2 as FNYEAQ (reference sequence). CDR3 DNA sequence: TGTGCTAGCAGCTTAGGCCGCACAGATACGCAGTATTTT. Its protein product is CASSLGRTDTQYF.

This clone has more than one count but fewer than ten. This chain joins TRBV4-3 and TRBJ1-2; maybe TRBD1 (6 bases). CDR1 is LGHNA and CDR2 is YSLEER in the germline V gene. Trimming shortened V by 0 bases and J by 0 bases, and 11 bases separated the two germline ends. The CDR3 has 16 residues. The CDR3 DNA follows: TGCGCCAGCAGCCAAGAAGTTGACAGGACTAACTATGGCTACACCTTC. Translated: CASSQEVDRTNYGYTF.

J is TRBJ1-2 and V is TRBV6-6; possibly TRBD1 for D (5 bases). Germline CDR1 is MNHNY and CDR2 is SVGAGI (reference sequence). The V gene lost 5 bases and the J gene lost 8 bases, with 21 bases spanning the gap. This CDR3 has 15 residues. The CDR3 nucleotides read TGTGCCAGCAGTCCCCTAGGGGCGCGGGATTTGGGCTACACCTTC. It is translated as CASSPLGARDLGYTF.

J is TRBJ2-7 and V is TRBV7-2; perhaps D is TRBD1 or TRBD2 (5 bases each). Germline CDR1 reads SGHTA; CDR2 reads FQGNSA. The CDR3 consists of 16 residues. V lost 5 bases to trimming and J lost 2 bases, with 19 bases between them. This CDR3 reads CASSLRVGDGAYEQYF. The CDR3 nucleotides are TGTGCCAGCAGCCTTAGAGTCGGGGACGGAGCCTACGAGCAGTACTTC.

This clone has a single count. The CDR3 region has the DNA TGCGCCAGCAGCGGTCCGACGGAGAACACTGAAGCTTTCTTT. Translated, it gives CASSGPTENTEAFF. V and J are TRBV4-1 and TRBJ1-1; D is undetermined. The CDR3 has 14 amino acids. Germline values: CDR1 MGHRA, CDR2 YSYEKL. V gave up 5 bases and J gave up 1 base, with 11 bases separating them.

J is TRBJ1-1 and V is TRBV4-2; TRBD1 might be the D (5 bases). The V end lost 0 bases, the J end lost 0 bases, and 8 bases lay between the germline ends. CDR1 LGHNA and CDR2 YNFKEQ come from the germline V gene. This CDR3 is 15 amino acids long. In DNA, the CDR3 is TGTGCCAGCAGCCAAGAAGGGACCTTGAACACTGAAGCTTTCTTT. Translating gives CASSQEGTLNTEAFF.

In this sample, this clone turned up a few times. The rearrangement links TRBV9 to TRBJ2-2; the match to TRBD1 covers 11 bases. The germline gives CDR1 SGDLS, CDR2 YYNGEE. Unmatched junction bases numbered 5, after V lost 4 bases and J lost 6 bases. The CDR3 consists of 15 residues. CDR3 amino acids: CASSRGQGGSGELFF. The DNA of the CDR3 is TGTGCCAGCAGCCGGGGACAGGGGGGATCCGGGGAGCTGTTTTTT.

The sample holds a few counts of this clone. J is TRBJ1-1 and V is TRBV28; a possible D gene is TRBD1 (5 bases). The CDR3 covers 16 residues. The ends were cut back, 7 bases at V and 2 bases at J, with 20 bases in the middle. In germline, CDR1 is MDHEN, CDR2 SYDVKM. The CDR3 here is CASTPFGARGNTEAFF. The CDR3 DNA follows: TGTGCCAGCACCCCGTTTGGGGCGAGGGGTAACACTGAAGCTTTCTTT.

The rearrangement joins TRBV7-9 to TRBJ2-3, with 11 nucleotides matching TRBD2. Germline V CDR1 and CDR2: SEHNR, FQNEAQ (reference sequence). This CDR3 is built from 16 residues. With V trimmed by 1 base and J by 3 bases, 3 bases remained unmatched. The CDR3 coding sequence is TGTGCCAGCAGCTTAGTTGGACTAGCGGGTACAGATACGCAGTATTTT. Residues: CASSLVGLAGTDTQYF.

DNA for the CDR3: TGTGCCTCCGGGGGAGGGTCCTATAATTCACCCCTCCACTTT. Its protein is CASGGGSYNSPLHF. V is TRBV19 and J is TRBJ1-6; D is perhaps TRBD1 (5 bases). Germline CDR1 LNHDA, CDR2 SQIVND (reference sequence). The CDR3 totals 14 residues. The V gene lost 11 bases and the J gene lost 1 base, with 12 bases spanning the gap.

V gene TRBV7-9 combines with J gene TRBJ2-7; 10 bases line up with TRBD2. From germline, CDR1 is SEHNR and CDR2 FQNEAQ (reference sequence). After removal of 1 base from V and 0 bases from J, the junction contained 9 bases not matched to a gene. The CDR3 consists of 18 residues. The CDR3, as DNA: TGTGCCAGCAGCTTAGGAGGTAGCGGGAGGATCGACTCCTACGAGCAGTACTTC. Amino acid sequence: CASSLGGSGRIDSYEQYF.

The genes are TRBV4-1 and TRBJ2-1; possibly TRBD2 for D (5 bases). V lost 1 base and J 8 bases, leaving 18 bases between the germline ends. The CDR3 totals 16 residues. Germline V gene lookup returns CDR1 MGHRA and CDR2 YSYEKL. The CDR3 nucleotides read TGCGCCAGCAGCCAAGTATTTAGCTCGAGGGCCGATGAGCAGTTCTTC. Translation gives CASSQVFSSRADEQFF.

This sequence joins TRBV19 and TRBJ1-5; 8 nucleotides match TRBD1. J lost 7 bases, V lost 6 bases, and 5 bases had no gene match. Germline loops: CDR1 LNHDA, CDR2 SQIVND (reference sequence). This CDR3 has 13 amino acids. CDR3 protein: CASRRQGSQPQHF. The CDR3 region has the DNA TGTGCCAGTAGGAGACAGGGGAGCCAGCCCCAGCATTTT. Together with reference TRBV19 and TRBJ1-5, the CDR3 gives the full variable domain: DGGITQSPKYLFRKEGQNVTLSCEQNLNHDAMYWYRQDPGQGLRLIYYSQIVNDFQKGDIAEGYSVSREKKESFPLTVTSAQKNPTAFYLCASRRQGSQPQHFGDGTRLSIL.

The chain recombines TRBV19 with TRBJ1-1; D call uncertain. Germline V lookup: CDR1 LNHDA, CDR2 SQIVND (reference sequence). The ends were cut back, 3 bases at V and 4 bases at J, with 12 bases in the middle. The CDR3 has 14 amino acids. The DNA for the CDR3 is TGTGCCAGTAGTATCTATAACAGACCCACTGAAGCTTTCTTT. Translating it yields CASSIYNRPTEAFF.

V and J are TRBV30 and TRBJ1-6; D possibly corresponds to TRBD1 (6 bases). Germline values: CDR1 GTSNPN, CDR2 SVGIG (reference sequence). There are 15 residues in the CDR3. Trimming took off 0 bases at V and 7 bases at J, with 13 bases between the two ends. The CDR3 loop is CAWSVFGQLNSPLHF. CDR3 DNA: TGTGCCTGGAGTGTATTTGGACAGCTAAATTCACCCCTCCACTTT.

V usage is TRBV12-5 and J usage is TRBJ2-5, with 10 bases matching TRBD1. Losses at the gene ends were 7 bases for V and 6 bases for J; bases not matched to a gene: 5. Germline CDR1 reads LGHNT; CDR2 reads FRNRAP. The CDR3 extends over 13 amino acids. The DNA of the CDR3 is TGTGCTAGTGCCAGGGACAGGGGCCAGACCCAGTACTTC. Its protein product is CASARDRGQTQYF.